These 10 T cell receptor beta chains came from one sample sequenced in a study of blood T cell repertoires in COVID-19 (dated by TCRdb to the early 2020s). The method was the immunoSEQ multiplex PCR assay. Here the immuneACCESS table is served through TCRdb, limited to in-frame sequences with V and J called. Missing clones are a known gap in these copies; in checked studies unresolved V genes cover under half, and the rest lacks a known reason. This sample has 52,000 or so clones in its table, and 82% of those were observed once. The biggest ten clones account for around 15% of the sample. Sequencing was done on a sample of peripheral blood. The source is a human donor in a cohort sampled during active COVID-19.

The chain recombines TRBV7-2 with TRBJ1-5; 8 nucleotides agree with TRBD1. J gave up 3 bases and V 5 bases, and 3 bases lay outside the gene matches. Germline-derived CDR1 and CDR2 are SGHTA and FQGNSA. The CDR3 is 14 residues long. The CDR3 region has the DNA TGTGCCAGCAGCACGCAGGGGGCCAATCAGCCCCAGCATTTT. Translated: CASSTQGANQPQHF. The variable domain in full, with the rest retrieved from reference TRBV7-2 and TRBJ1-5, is GAGVSQSPSNKVTEKGKDVELRCDPISGHTALYWYRQSLGQGLEFLIYFQGNSAPDKSGLPSDRFSAERTGGSVSTLTIQRTQQEDSAVYLCASSTQGANQPQHFGDGTRLSIL.

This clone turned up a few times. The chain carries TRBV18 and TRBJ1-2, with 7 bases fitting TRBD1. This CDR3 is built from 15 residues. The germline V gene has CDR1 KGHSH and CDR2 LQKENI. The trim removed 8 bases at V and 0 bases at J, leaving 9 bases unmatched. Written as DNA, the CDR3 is TGTGCCAGCCAATCAAATCAGGGGGCTAACTATGGCTACACCTTC. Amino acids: CASQSNQGANYGYTF.

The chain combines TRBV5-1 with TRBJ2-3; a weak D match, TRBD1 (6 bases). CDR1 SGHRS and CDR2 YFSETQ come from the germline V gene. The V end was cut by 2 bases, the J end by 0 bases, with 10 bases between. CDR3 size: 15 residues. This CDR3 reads CASSFYGQSTDTQYF. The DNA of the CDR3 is TGCGCCAGCAGCTTTTACGGACAGAGCACAGATACGCAGTATTTT.

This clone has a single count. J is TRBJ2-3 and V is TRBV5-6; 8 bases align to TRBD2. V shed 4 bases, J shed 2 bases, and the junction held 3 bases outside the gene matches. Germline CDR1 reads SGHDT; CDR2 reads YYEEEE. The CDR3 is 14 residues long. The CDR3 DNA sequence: TGTGCCAGCAGCCAGACTAGCGCCACAGATACGCAGTATTTT. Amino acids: CASSQTSATDTQYF.

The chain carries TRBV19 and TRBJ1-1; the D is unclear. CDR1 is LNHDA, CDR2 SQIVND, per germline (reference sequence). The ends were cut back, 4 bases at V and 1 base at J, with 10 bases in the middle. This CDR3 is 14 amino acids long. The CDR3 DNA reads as TGTGCCAGTAGTACAGGCTCCCGGAACACTGAAGCTTTCTTT. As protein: CASSTGSRNTEAFF.

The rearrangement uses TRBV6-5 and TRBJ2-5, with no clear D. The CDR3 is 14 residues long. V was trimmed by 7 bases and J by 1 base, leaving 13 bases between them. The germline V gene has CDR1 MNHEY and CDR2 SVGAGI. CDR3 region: CASTPPGGQETQYF. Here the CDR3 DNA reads TGTGCCAGCACTCCTCCCGGTGGCCAAGAGACCCAGTACTTC.

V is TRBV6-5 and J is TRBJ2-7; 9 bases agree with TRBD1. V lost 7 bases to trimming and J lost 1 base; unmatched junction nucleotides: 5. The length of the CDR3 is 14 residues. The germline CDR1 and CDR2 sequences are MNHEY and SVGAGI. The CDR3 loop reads CASMEQGASYEQYF. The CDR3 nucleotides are TGTGCCAGCATGGAACAGGGGGCGTCCTACGAGCAGTACTTC.

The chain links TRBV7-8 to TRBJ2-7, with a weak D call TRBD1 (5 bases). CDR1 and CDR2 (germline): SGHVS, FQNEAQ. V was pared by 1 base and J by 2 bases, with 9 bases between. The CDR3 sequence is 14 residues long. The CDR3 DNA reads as TGTGCCAGCAGCTTAGAACAGGATACCTACGAGCAGTACTTC. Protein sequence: CASSLEQDTYEQYF.

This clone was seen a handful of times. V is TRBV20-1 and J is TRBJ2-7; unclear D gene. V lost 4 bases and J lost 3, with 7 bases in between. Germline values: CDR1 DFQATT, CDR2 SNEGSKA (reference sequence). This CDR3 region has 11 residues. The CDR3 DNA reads TGCAGTGCTACCGGAGACTACGAGCAGTACTTC. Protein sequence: CSATGDYEQYF.

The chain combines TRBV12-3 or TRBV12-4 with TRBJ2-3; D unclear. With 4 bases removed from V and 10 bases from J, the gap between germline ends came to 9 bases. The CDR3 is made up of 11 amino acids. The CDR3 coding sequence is TGTGCCAGCAGTTGGCGGTCTGCGCAGTATTTT. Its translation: CASSWRSAQYF.